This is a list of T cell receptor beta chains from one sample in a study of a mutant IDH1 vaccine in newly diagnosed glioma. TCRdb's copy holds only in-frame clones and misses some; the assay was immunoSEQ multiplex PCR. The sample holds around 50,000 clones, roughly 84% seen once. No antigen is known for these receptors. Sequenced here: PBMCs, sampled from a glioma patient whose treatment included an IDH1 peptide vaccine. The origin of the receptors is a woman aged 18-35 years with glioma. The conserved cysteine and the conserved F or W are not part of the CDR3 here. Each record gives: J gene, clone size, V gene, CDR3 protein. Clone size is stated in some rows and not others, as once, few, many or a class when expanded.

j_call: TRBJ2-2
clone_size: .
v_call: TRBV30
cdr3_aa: AWSRLAGNTGELF

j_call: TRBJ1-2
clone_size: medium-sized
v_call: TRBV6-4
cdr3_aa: ASSDAGGTVMDGYT

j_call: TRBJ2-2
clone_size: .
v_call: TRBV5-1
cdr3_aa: ASSLAGPGQGSGELF

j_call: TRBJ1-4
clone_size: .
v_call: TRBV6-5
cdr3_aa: ASRETGLNGEKLF

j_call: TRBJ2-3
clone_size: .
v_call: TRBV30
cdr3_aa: AWRTEREGWDTQY

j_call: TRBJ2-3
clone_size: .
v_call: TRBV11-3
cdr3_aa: ASRPDILTDTQY

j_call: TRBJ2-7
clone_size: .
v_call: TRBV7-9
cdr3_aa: ASSPDPVAGYYEQY

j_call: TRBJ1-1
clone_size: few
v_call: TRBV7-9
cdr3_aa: ASSLVASEAF

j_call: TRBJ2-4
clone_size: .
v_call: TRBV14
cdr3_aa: ASSQGPIQY

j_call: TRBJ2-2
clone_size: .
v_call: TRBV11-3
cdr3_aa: ASSFRPPGLEDTGELF

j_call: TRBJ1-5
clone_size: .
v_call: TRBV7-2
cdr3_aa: ASSLVPGGIGNQPQH

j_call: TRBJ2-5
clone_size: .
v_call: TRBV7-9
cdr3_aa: ASSQAETQY

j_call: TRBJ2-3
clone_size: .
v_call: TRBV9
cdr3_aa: ASSHSTDTQY

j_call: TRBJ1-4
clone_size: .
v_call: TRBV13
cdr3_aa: ASSRGGAVKLF

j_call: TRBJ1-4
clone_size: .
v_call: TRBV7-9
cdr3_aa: ASSLGDRVGEKLF

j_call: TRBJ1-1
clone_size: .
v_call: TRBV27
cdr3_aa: ASSSPPWHSYTEAF

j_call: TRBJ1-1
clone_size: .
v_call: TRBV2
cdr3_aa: ASSEALLGNEAF

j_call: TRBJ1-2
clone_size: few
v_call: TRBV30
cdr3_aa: AWSVNSHGYT

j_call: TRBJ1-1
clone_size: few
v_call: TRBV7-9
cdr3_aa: ASSMTVNTEAF

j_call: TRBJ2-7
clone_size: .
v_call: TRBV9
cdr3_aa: ASSVGVSLGEQY

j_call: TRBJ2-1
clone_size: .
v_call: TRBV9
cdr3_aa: ASSVGGTGSYNEQF

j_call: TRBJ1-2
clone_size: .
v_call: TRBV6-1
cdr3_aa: ASSEEEGGMRGYT